The 25 T cell receptor beta chains in this list originate from one sample, sequenced in a study of vaccination and CD4 T cells after COVID-19. These TCRs are of unknown antigen specificity. Treatment of the sample: roughly ten-day PBMC culture with coronavirus spike peptide pools or control peptides (ViraFEST assay). Sequenced with the Oncomine TCR Beta short-read assay was DNA taken from cultured CD4+ T cells. TCRdb re-derived calls from the PCR reads in MiXCR, one entry per CDR3 protein. The table includes some 15,000 distinct CDR3 sequences, roughly 36% detected once. Sequencing input: cultured CD4+ T cells from blood. The origin of the receptors is a human donor with COVID-19.

The V gene is TRBV5-6, the J gene TRBJ1-1; D might be TRBD1 (6 bases). The length of the CDR3 is 13 residues. V was shortened by 4 bases and J by 8 bases, with 15 bases between the two germline ends. Germline loops: CDR1 SGHDT, CDR2 YYEEEE. This chain's CDR3 is CASSQPLQGEAFF. DNA of the CDR3: TGTGCCAGCAGCCAGCCCCTACAGGGAGAAGCTTTCTTT.

The chain joins TRBV7-2 to TRBJ2-7, with 8 bases identical to TRBD2. CDR3 length: 15 amino acids. V trimming: 1 base; J trimming: 3 bases; junction bases outside the gene matches: 5. Looked up from germline, CDR1 is SGHTA and CDR2 is FQGNSA. CDR3 bases: TGTGCCAGCAGCTTAGAAGCGGGGGAAAGCTACGAGCAGTACTTC. Translation: CASSLEAGESYEQYF. The entire variable domain, with the rest obtained from reference TRBV7-2 and TRBJ2-7, is as follows: GAGVSQSPSNKVTEKGKDVELRCDPISGHTALYWYRQSLGQGLEFLIYFQGNSAPDKSGLPSDRFSAERTGGSVSTLTIQRTQQEDSAVYLCASSLEAGESYEQYFGPGTRLTVT.

This clonotype showed up just once. V usage is TRBV10-3 and J usage is TRBJ1-1; D is unclear. The CDR3 covers 13 residues. V lost 6 bases, J lost 5 bases, and 13 bases lay in between. Germline assignment: CDR1 ENHRY and CDR2 SYGVKD. CDR3 amino acids: CAIRDRFFTEAFF. In DNA, the CDR3 is TGTGCCATCAGGGATCGGTTTTTTACTGAAGCTTTCTTT.

The chain combines TRBV6-5 with TRBJ1-2; perhaps TRBD1 as D (6 bases). Germline loops: CDR1 MNHEY, CDR2 SVGAGI. Trimming stripped 1 base from V and 3 bases from J, with 12 bases between. This CDR3 comprises 15 residues. In nucleotides, the CDR3 is TGTGCCAGCAGTTACTTCGTGGGGGGCGACTATGGCTACACCTTC. It is translated as CASSYFVGGDYGYTF.

The chain is built from TRBV4-2 and TRBJ1-5, with TRBD1 matching over 10 bases. The CDR3 contains 16 residues. J lost 2 bases, V lost 4 bases, and 5 bases had no gene match. Germline V gene sequence: CDR1 LGHNA, CDR2 YNFKEQ. CDR3: CASSPRTGGGNQPQHF. As DNA, the CDR3 is TGTGCCAGCAGCCCCCGGACAGGGGGAGGCAATCAGCCCCAGCATTTT.

This clonotype appeared a few times. This rearrangement joins TRBV6-4 to TRBJ2-2; TRBD1 agrees at 9 bases. The ends lost 3 bases at V and 5 bases at J; junction bases unmatched: 4. The CDR3 loop spans 15 amino acids. CDR1 is MRHNA and CDR2 is SNTAGT in the germline V gene. The CDR3 is CASSETGGDTGELFF. The DNA for the CDR3 is TGTGCCAGCAGTGAAACAGGGGGCGATACCGGGGAGCTGTTTTTT.

This clonotype was counted a few times. The J gene is TRBJ2-5, the V gene TRBV6-2 or TRBV6-3; 7 nucleotides align to TRBD1. The CDR3 has 13 amino acids. Germline-derived CDR1 and CDR2 are MNHEY and SVGEGT. J was trimmed by 5 bases and V by 8 bases; bases with no gene match: 8. The CDR3 loop is CASGNRGSETQYF. The CDR3 DNA reads TGTGCCAGCGGTAACAGGGGAAGCGAGACCCAGTACTTC.

The chain employs TRBV7-2 and TRBJ1-2, with a tentative D call TRBD1 (5 bases). The CDR3 length is 12 residues. The germline CDR1 and CDR2 sequences are SGHTA and FQGNSA. V was clipped by 4 bases and J by 8 bases, with 11 bases between them. The DNA of the CDR3 is TGTGCCAGCAGCTCTTCAAGGACAGGCTACACCTTC. This codes for CASSSSRTGYTF.

This chain links TRBV21-1 with TRBJ2-6; the DNA was not used to check the table's D call, TRBD1. TRBV21-1 constitutes a pseudogene. This CDR3 contains 19 residues. The chain's CDR3 is CASSKVEGTGEYGANVLTF. The CDR3 region has the DNA TGTGCCAGCAGCAAAGTCGAGGGGACAGGGGAATATGGGGCCAACGTCCTGACTTTC.

The genes are TRBV6-1 and TRBJ2-5, with 10 bases lining up with TRBD1. V shed 5 bases, J shed 2 bases, and the junction held 5 bases outside the gene matches. Germline assignment: CDR1 MNHNS and CDR2 SASEGT. The CDR3 is 15 residues long. CDR3: CASSRQGAWQETQYF. CDR3 DNA: TGTGCCAGCAGTAGACAGGGGGCTTGGCAAGAGACCCAGTACTTC.

The chain recombines TRBV20-1 with TRBJ2-3, with D possibly TRBD1 on 5 matching bases. The V and J ends lost 4 bases and 0 bases respectively, with 11 bases between them. Germline V gene lookup returns CDR1 DFQATT and CDR2 SNEGSKA (reference sequence). This CDR3 spans 14 amino acids. In DNA form, the CDR3 reads TGCAGTGCTATGGTGACAGTCAGCACAGATACGCAGTATTTT. This translates into CSAMVTVSTDTQYF.

This clonotype was seen more than once but under ten times. The chain uses TRBV6-2 or TRBV6-3 and TRBJ2-2; a possible D gene is TRBD2 (5 bases). V was cut by 5 bases and J by 3 bases, with 7 bases left in between. Germline loops: CDR1 MNHEY, CDR2 SVGEGT. This CDR3 is built from 13 residues. The CDR3 nucleotides are TGTGCCAGCAGTACGAGGGACACCGGGGAGCTGTTTTTT. It is translated as CASSTRDTGELFF.

The J gene is TRBJ2-7, the V gene TRBV11-3, with D possibly being TRBD1 (6 bases). CDR3 length: 15 amino acids. Trimming removed 6 bases from V and 9 bases from J, with 24 bases in between. The germline V gene has CDR1 SGHNT and CDR2 YENEEA. As DNA, the CDR3 is TGTGCCAGCAGTCGCCGGGACACAACGCTAGGTCGGCAGTACTTC. It codes for CASSRRDTTLGRQYF.

The rearrangement uses TRBV28 and TRBJ2-7; 9 bases agree with TRBD1. J lost 3 bases, V lost 5 bases, and 11 bases had no gene match. The CDR3 is 16 residues long. Germline V gene sequence: CDR1 MDHEN, CDR2 SYDVKM. The CDR3 DNA reads TGTGCCAGCAGTCCGTCGAGAGACAGGGGGTTCTACGAGCAGTACTTC. Its translation: CASSPSRDRGFYEQYF.

The chain joins TRBV5-8 to TRBJ2-3; the D gene is possibly TRBD1 (5 bases). Germline CDR1 SGHTS, CDR2 YDEGEE. V was pared by 0 bases and J by 6 bases, with 14 bases between. This CDR3 has 15 residues. The CDR3 bases are TGTGCCAGCAGCTTGGGGCAGGGTTTTACGGATACGCAGTATTTT. This gives the protein CASSLGQGFTDTQYF.

The chain is built from TRBV11-3 and TRBJ1-2; D is ambiguous. CDR1 and CDR2 (germline): SGHNT, YENEEA. The CDR3 covers 13 residues. Between the trimmed V and J ends, which lost 4 bases and 6 bases, there was a span of 12 bases. This CDR3 is CASSSGGKDGYTF. In DNA, the CDR3 is TGTGCCAGCAGCTCCGGAGGGAAGGATGGCTACACCTTC.

The sample holds a few counts of this clonotype. The CDR3 bases are TGTGCCAGCACCCCAATTGGGGAGACCCAGTACTTC. Amino acid sequence: CASTPIGETQYF. The chain is built from TRBV6-4 and TRBJ2-5; D unresolved. Deletions cut 7 bases from V and 5 bases from J, with 11 bases between. Germline V gene sequence: CDR1 MRHNA, CDR2 SNTAGT. This CDR3 spans 12 amino acids.

This sequence joins TRBV11-2 and TRBJ2-1, with 8 bases fitting TRBD1. Germline trimming cut 1 base from V and 8 bases from J; bases unmatched to any gene: 10. Germline assignment: CDR1 SGHAT and CDR2 FQNNGV. The CDR3 spans 16 residues. This CDR3 is CASSLGSGQGFYEQFF. CDR3 in DNA: TGTGCCAGCAGCTTAGGTTCCGGACAGGGCTTCTATGAGCAGTTCTTC.

The rearrangement links TRBV19 to TRBJ1-6; TRBD1 might be the D (6 bases). The V and J ends lost 5 bases and 5 bases respectively, with 13 bases between them. The CDR3 covers 15 residues. The V gene's germline CDR1 is LNHDA and CDR2 SQIVND (reference sequence). This CDR3 is CASSPVGDNNSPLHF. The DNA for the CDR3 is TGTGCCAGTAGTCCCGTGGGGGACAATAATTCACCCCTCCACTTT. The whole variable domain, remainder taken from reference TRBV19 and TRBJ1-6, is DGGITQSPKYLFRKEGQNVTLSCEQNLNHDAMYWYRQDPGQGLRLIYYSQIVNDFQKGDIAEGYSVSREKKESFPLTVTSAQKNPTAFYLCASSPVGDNNSPLHFGNGTRLTVT.

This clonotype was detected only a few times. This rearrangement joins TRBV5-1 to TRBJ1-1; 8 bases align to TRBD1. Trimming at V came to 4 bases and at J to 1 base, leaving 6 bases not matched to a gene. Germline CDR1 is SGHRS and CDR2 is YFSETQ. CDR3 length: 15 residues. The DNA for the CDR3 is TGCGCCAGCAGCCTGACGGGGACAGGGAACACTGAAGCTTTCTTT. This translates into CASSLTGTGNTEAFF.

This clonotype was picked up a small number of times. V usage is TRBV28 and J usage is TRBJ1-2; 8 nucleotides align to TRBD1. This CDR3 has 15 amino acids. Unmatched junction bases numbered 8, after V lost 3 bases and J lost 5 bases. Germline V gene data show CDR1 as MDHEN and CDR2 as SYDVKM. CDR3 DNA: TGTGCCAGCAGTTTCCAGGGGGCGCGTGTATATGGCTACACCTTC. Protein sequence: CASSFQGARVYGYTF.

The chain carries TRBV4-3 and TRBJ2-5; unclear D gene. The germline V and J ends were trimmed by 4 bases and 1 base, with 13 bases remaining between them. The CDR3 has 15 amino acids. Germline V gene data show CDR1 as LGHNA and CDR2 as YSLEER. The chain's CDR3 is CASSRVAVVQETQYF. The CDR3, as DNA: TGCGCCAGCAGCCGAGTAGCTGTCGTCCAAGAGACCCAGTACTTC.

In nucleotides, the CDR3 is TGTGCCAGCAGCTGGAGGACAGGGCGCACAGATACGCAGTATTTT. Translation gives CASSWRTGRTDTQYF. The chain uses TRBV7-8 and TRBJ2-3; 8 bases fit TRBD1. The J segment lost 1 base and the V segment lost 4 bases, leaving 4 bases of the junction unmatched. Germline V CDR1 and CDR2: SGHVS, FQNEAQ. This CDR3 contains 15 residues.

This clonotype was seen only a few times. J is TRBJ2-2 and V is TRBV2, with 10 bases matching TRBD1. The CDR3 runs to 15 residues. The junction had 8 bases not matched to a gene; V was cut back by 6 bases and J by 7 bases. CDR1 is SNHLY and CDR2 is FYNNEI in the germline V gene. This CDR3 is CASRADRGIGGELFF. In nucleotides, the CDR3 is TGTGCCAGCAGGGCGGACAGGGGGATCGGCGGGGAGCTGTTTTTT.

The chain recombines TRBV6-2 or TRBV6-3 with TRBJ2-7; a possible D gene is TRBD1 (5 bases). The CDR3 spans 13 residues. Trimming took off 5 bases at V and 1 base at J, with 9 bases between the two ends. CDR1 is MNHEY, CDR2 SVGEGT, per germline. CDR3 amino acids: CASSRTPSYEQYF. The CDR3 bases are TGTGCCAGCAGTCGGACACCTTCCTACGAGCAGTACTTC.